The 21 T cell receptor beta chains in this list originate from one sample, sequenced in a study of blood T cell repertoires in COVID-19 (TCRdb year 2020). Libraries came from the immunoSEQ multiplex PCR assay. In its TCRdb copy, this immuneACCESS table keeps in-frame sequences only and misses some clones. Where compared with another copy, unresolved V genes explain less than half of these, and the others have no known cause. The sample table contains over 300,000 clones; only one count was recorded for 70% to 90% of them. The ten top clones hold approximately 1% of the sample. Material: PBMCs or T cells enriched from blood (not recorded which). These receptors were taken from a woman aged 25-40 years with acute COVID-19.

This clone came up once. CDR3 region: CASSQVQAGGPSSYEQYF. In DNA form, the CDR3 reads TGCGCCAGCAGCCAAGTTCAAGCGGGGGGGCCGAGCTCCTACGAGCAGTACTTC. The V and J genes are TRBV4-1 and TRBJ2-7, with 10 bases matching TRBD2. V lost 1 base, J lost 0 bases, and 9 bases stayed unmatched. This CDR3 comprises 18 residues. From germline, CDR1 is MGHRA and CDR2 YSYEKL.

The chain couples TRBV6-5 to TRBJ1-1, with 9 positions matching TRBD1. The length of the CDR3 is 13 residues. CDR1 and CDR2 (germline): MNHEY, SVGAGI. V lost 6 bases and J lost 7; bases outside the gene matches: 6. The CDR3 region has the DNA TGTGCCAGCAGGCGGGACAGGGACGATGAAGCTTTCTTT. As protein: CASRRDRDDEAFF.

V and J are TRBV12-3 or TRBV12-4 and TRBJ1-4; 7 bases are shared with TRBD1. With 6 bases clipped from V and 6 bases from J, the junction kept 4 bases outside the gene matches. The CDR3 length is 13 residues. CDR3 loop: CASSSTGDEKLFF. CDR3 in DNA: TGTGCCAGCAGCTCCACAGGGGATGAAAAACTGTTTTTT.

This clone was observed once. The chain uses TRBV28 and TRBJ2-3; TRBD2 matches 8 bases. The trim removed 1 base at V and 4 bases at J, leaving 1 base unmatched. The CDR3 totals 14 residues. Germline CDR1 reads MDHEN; CDR2 reads SYDVKM. CDR3 loop: CASSLLTSADTQYF. CDR3 coding DNA: TGTGCCAGCAGTTTATTGACTAGCGCAGATACGCAGTATTTT.

The V and J genes are TRBV7-3 and TRBJ2-3, with 7 positions matching TRBD2. Per germline, CDR1 SGHTA and CDR2 FQGTGA. V trimming: 4 bases; J trimming: 8 bases; junction bases outside the gene matches: 9. This CDR3 contains 14 residues. As DNA, the CDR3 is TGTGCCAGCAGCTCTGGACTAGGAGGGGCTACGCAGTATTTT. Protein sequence: CASSSGLGGATQYF. Drawing the rest from reference TRBV7-3 and TRBJ2-3, the complete variable domain is GAGVSQTPSNKVTEKGKYVELRCDPISGHTALYWYRQSLGQGPEFLIYFQGTGAADDSGLPNDRFFAVRPEGSVSTLKIQRTERGDSAVYLCASSSGLGGATQYFGPGTRLTVL.

The chain recombines TRBV12-3 or TRBV12-4 with TRBJ1-3; TRBD1 is a possible D gene (6 bases). Trimming stripped 3 bases from V and 7 bases from J, with 10 bases between. This CDR3 is built from 13 residues. Here the CDR3 reads CASSFRQANTIYF. The CDR3 DNA reads TGTGCCAGCAGTTTCAGACAGGCCAACACCATATATTTT.

The chain is built from TRBV7-8 and TRBJ2-7, with 8 bases fitting TRBD1. V shed 5 bases, J shed 2 bases, and the junction held 5 bases outside the gene matches. The CDR3 has 14 residues. Germline CDR1 reads SGHVS; CDR2 reads FQNEAQ. The CDR3 DNA reads TGTGCCAGCAGCACAGGGGGAAGTACCTACGAGCAGTACTTC. This gives the protein CASSTGGSTYEQYF.

The chain uses TRBV7-8 and TRBJ1-1, with D maybe TRBD1 (6 bases). Per the germline V gene, CDR1 is SGHVS and CDR2 is FQNEAQ. The CDR3 length is 12 residues. V was clipped by 5 bases and J by 6 bases, with 10 bases between them. The CDR3 protein is CASSRTVSEAFF. The DNA for the CDR3 is TGTGCCAGCAGCCGGACAGTCTCTGAAGCTTTCTTT.

This chain uses TRBV7-2 with TRBJ1-1; TRBD1 matches 8 bases. Germline lookup yields CDR1 SGHTA and CDR2 FQGNSA. V gave up 2 bases and J gave up 5 bases; unmatched junction bases: 4. The CDR3 runs to 14 residues. The CDR3 protein is CASSLLGQGTEAFF. For the CDR3, the DNA is TGTGCCAGCAGCTTACTAGGACAGGGAACTGAAGCTTTCTTT.

The rearrangement links TRBV6-6 to TRBJ2-7; no clear D. The length of the CDR3 is 16 residues. The ends were cut back, 2 bases at V and 3 bases at J, with 17 bases in the middle. Germline loops: CDR1 MNHNY, CDR2 SVGAGI (reference sequence). DNA of the CDR3: TGTGCCAGCAGTTACGTAGATTCCCTAGGCCACTACGAGCAGTACTTC. It specifies CASSYVDSLGHYEQYF.

This chain uses TRBV13 with TRBJ1-3; D gene uncertain. Germline loops: CDR1 PRHDT, CDR2 FYEKMQ (reference sequence). This CDR3 has 15 residues. V was cut by 5 bases and J by 8 bases, with 19 bases left in between. The CDR3 bases are TGTGCCAGCAGCACTAGTCAGGCTCTCGGAGACACCATATATTTT. Residues: CASSTSQALGDTIYF.

This clone was seen more than once but under ten times. This chain connects TRBV25-1 to TRBJ2-7, with 9 bases aligning to TRBD1. The V segment lost 4 bases and the J segment 4 bases; nucleotides outside the gene matches: 11. Germline CDR1 reads MGHDK; CDR2 reads SYGVNS. The CDR3 length is 16 residues. CDR3 sequence: CASSGDRGQGRYEQYF. CDR3 in DNA: TGTGCCAGCAGTGGAGACCGGGGACAGGGACGGTACGAGCAGTACTTC.

The rearrangement links TRBV10-2 to TRBJ1-4; unclear D gene. The CDR3 length is 14 residues. The germline gives CDR1 WSHSY, CDR2 SAAADI. V shed 5 bases and J shed 6 bases, with 13 bases lying between them. The CDR3 sequence: CASSPPGKDEKLFF. DNA for the CDR3: TGCGCCAGCAGTCCCCCCGGGAAGGATGAAAAACTGTTTTTT.

The chain has TRBV2 and TRBJ1-4; D unclear. Per the germline V gene, CDR1 is SNHLY and CDR2 is FYNNEI. The CDR3 loop spans 15 amino acids. Trimming removed 2 bases from V and 7 bases from J, with 14 bases in between. CDR3 amino acids: CASSELSGRGEKLFF. DNA of the CDR3: TGTGCCAGCAGTGAACTCAGTGGGCGGGGTGAAAAACTGTTTTTT.

The chain is built from TRBV23-1 and TRBJ1-1; possible D gene TRBD1, 6 bases. TRBV23-1 is an open reading frame, and its role is uncertain. This CDR3 contains 13 residues. Trimming pared 7 bases from V and 5 bases from J, leaving 14 bases between. The CDR3 here is CASIQGRRTEAFF. CDR3 sequence (DNA): TGCGCCAGCATCCAGGGGCGCAGAACTGAAGCTTTCTTT.

The V gene is TRBV7-3, the J gene TRBJ1-5, with D uncertain. This CDR3 is 16 amino acids long. The germline V gene has CDR1 SGHTA and CDR2 FQGTGA. With 5 bases removed from V and 10 bases from J, the gap between germline ends came to 24 bases. CDR3 protein: CASSARSGLQISPQHF. CDR3 in DNA: TGTGCCAGCAGCGCACGGTCAGGACTGCAAATCAGCCCCCAGCATTTT.

DNA for the CDR3: TGTGCCAGCAGCTTGGGGGACAGGCTTAATGAGCAGTTCTTC. It specifies CASSLGDRLNEQFF. The chain combines TRBV5-6 with TRBJ2-1, with 8 bases lining up with TRBD1. Trimming cost V 0 bases and J 7 bases; bases outside gene matches: 3. The CDR3 has 14 residues. Germline loops: CDR1 SGHDT, CDR2 YYEEEE.

The rearrangement uses TRBV28 and TRBJ1-2; 9 bases are shared with TRBD1. Germline loops: CDR1 MDHEN, CDR2 SYDVKM. The V gene end was trimmed by 4 bases and the J gene end by 2 bases; junction bases not matched to a gene: 5. The CDR3 is made up of 15 amino acids. The CDR3 DNA is TGTGCCAGCAGTTCGCCGGGACAGGGAAACTATGGCTACACCTTC. Translating gives CASSSPGQGNYGYTF.

J is TRBJ2-3 and V is TRBV13, with TRBD2 matching over 12 bases. The germline gives CDR1 PRHDT, CDR2 FYEKMQ (reference sequence). V lost 5 bases and J lost 6; bases outside the gene matches: 9. CDR3 length: 16 amino acids. In DNA, the CDR3 is TGTGCCAGCAGCACCCGACTAGCGGGGGCTCTTGATACGCAGTATTTT. Translation gives CASSTRLAGALDTQYF.

The genes are TRBV6-5 and TRBJ2-7, with 7 bases fitting TRBD1. Per germline, CDR1 MNHEY and CDR2 SVGAGI. J lost 3 bases, V lost 6 bases, and 11 bases had no gene match. The CDR3 is 15 amino acids. This CDR3 is CASSRPTGTVYEQYF. In nucleotides, the CDR3 is TGTGCCAGCAGCCGCCCAACCGGGACAGTCTACGAGCAGTACTTC.

This sequence joins TRBV7-2 and TRBJ2-7; 10 bases are shared with TRBD2. Trimming cost V 0 bases and J 4 bases; bases outside gene matches: 18. Germline V gene lookup returns CDR1 SGHTA and CDR2 FQGNSA. This CDR3 comprises 20 residues. CDR3 in DNA: TGTGCCAGCAGCTTAGCCAGCGGGGGGGCCGCCGGGCAAGGAATATACGAGCAGTACTTC. It encodes CASSLASGGAAGQGIYEQYF.